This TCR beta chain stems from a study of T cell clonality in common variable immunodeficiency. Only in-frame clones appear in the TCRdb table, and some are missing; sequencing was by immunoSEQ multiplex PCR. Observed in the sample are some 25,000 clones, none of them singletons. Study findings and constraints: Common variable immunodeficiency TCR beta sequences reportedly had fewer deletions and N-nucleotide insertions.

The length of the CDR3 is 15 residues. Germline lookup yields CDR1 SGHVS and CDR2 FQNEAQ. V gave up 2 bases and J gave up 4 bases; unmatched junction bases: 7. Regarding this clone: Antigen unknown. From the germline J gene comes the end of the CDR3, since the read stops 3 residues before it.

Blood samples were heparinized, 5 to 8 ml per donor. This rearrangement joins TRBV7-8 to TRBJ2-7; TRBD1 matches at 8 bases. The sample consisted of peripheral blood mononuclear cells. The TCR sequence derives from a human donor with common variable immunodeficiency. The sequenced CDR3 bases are TGTGCCAGCAGCTTAATGGGGCAGGGGGCATACGAG. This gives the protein CASSLMGQGAYE. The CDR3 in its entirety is CASSLMGQGAYEQYF.